The rows below give T cell receptor beta chains drawn from one sample of a study of shared clonotypes between healthy human individuals. This table comes from immunoSEQ multiplex PCR, and its TCRdb copy is limited to in-frame clones, with some not included. Of a few million clones in the sample, 85% to 95% were seen once. Sequencing was done on a sample of naive CD4+ T cells from PBMCs. The receptors derive from a man between 18 and 29 years old in good health. Some clones in this sample may be carry-over from other donors' samples. Each CDR3 is given without its conserved first and last residue.

V: TRBV9; J: TRBJ1-3; CDR3: ASSLQGGGDTIY
V: TRBV5-4; J: TRBJ2-7; CDR3: ASSSWTSGSEQY
V: TRBV5-4; J: TRBJ1-1; CDR3: ASSLPAGSDTEAF
V: TRBV7-2; J: TRBJ2-1; CDR3: ASSPSWGTRGEQF
V: TRBV28; J: TRBJ2-3; CDR3: ASRRIWARTGGTDTQY
V: TRBV5-1; J: TRBJ2-5; CDR3: ASSLGFGGGETQY
V: TRBV5-6; J: TRBJ2-7; CDR3: ASSPGVSHEQY
V: TRBV7-8; J: TRBJ1-3; CDR3: ASSSRLLGNTIY
V: TRBV11-2; J: TRBJ2-2; CDR3: ASSPTSPNTGELF
V: TRBV2; J: TRBJ2-5; CDR3: ASSAIGSIQETQY
V: TRBV5-5; J: TRBJ1-1; CDR3: ASSLAGGTTEAF
V: TRBV6-6; J: TRBJ1-1; CDR3: ASTTGGRAF
V: TRBV5-1; J: TRBJ1-2; CDR3: ASSLDRLYGYT
V: TRBV10-3; J: TRBJ2-7; CDR3: AISESGTPRSYEQY
V: TRBV5-1; J: TRBJ2-5; CDR3: ASSLEKSGETQY
V: TRBV5-6; J: TRBJ1-1; CDR3: ASSLGPDRSLAF